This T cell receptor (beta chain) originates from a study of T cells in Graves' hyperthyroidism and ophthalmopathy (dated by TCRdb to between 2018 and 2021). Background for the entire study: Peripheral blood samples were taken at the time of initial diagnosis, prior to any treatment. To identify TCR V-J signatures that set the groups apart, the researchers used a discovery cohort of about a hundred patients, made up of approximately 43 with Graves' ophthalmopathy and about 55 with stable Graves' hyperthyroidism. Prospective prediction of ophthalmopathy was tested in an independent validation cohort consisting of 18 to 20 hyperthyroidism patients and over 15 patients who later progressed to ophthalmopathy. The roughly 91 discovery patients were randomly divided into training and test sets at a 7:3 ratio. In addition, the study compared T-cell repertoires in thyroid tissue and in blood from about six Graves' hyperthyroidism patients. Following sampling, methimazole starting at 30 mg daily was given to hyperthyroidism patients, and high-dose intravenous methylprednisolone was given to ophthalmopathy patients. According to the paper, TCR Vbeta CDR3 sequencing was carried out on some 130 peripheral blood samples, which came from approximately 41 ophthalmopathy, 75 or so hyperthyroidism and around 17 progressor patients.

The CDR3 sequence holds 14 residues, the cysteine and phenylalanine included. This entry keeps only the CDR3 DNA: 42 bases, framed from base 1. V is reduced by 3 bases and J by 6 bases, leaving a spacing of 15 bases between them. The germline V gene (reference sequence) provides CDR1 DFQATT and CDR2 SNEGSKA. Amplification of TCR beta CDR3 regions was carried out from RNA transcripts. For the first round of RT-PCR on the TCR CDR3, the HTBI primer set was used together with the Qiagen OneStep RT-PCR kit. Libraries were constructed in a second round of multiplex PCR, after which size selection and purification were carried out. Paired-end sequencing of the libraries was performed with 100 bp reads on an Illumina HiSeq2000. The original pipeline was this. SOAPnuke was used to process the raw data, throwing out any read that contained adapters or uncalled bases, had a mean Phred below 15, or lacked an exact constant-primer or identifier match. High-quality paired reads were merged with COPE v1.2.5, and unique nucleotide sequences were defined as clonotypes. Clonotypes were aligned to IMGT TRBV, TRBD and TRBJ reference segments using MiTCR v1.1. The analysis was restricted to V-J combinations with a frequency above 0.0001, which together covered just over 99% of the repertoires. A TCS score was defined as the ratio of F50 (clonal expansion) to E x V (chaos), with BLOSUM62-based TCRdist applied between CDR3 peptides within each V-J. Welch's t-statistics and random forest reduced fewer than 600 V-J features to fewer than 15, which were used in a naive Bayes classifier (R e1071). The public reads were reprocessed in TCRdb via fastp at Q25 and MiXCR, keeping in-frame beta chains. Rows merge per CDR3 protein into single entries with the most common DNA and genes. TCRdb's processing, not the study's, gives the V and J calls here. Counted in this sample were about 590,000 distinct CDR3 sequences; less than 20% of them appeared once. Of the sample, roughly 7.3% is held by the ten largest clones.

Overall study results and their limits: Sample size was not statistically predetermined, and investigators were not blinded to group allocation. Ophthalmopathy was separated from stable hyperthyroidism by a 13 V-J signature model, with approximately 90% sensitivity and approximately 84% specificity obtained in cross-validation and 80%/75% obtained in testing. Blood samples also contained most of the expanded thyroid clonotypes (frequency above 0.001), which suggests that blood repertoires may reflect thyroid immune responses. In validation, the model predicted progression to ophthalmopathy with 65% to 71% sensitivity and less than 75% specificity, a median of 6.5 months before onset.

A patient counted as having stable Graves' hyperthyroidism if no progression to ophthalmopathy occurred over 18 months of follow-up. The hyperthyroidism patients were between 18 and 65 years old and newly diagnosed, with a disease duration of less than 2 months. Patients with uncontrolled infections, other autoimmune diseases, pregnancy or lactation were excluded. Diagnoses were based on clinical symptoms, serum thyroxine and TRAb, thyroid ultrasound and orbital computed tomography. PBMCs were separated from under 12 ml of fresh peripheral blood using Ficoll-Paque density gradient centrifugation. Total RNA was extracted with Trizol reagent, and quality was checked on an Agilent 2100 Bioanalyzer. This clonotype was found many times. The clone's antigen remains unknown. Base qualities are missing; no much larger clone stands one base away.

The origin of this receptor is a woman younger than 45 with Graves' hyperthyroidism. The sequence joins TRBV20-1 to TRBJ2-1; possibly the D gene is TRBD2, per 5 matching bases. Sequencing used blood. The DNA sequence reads TGCAGTGCTAGGACGATTAGGCTAGCCAATGAGCAGTTCTTC. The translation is CSARTIRLANEQFF.